These 10 T cell receptor beta chains were sequenced from one sample in a study of PD-1 blockade in classical Hodgkin lymphoma (dated by TCRdb to between 2020 and 2021). Library generation was performed with the immunoSEQ multiplex PCR assay. TCRdb stores this immuneACCESS table with in-frame sequences only. Part of the clones is absent; in the studies checked, under half of the shortfall reflects unresolved V genes, and no reason is known for the rest. The sample table holds around 20,000 clones, of which 86% were seen once. The ten top clones hold roughly 14% of the sample. This specimen's time point label, per the study, means: cycle 2 day 1 (C2D1) of nivolumab. Every trial patient had relapsed following autologous stem cell transplantation, and prior brentuximab vedotin exposure was what differed among cohorts A, B and C. The input for sequencing was peripheral blood mononuclear cells (PBMCs), taken before the second cycle of nivolumab. These receptors all come from a human donor with classical Hodgkin lymphoma.

The gene calls are TRBV7-8 and TRBJ1-3, with no clear D. The CDR3 is made up of 14 amino acids. In germline, CDR1 is SGHVS, CDR2 FQNEAQ. V was trimmed by 1 base and J by 0 bases, leaving 4 bases between them. In DNA form, the CDR3 reads TGTGCCAGCAGCTTAGTGGGCTCTGGAAACACCATATATTTT. It translates to CASSLVGSGNTIYF.

This clone appeared a few times. The CDR3 region is CASSLGTDSPLHF. CDR3 sequence (DNA): TGCGCCAGCAGCTTGGGTACCGACTCACCCCTCCACTTT. The chain recombines TRBV5-1 with TRBJ1-6, with D unclear. This CDR3 has 13 residues. Trimming cost V 0 bases and J 10 bases, with 8 bases left between them. Germline V lookup: CDR1 SGHRS, CDR2 YFSETQ.

V gene TRBV6-1 combines with J gene TRBJ2-5; 7 bases are shared with TRBD1. CDR3 length: 14 residues. After removal of 7 bases from V and 4 bases from J, the junction contained 9 bases not matched to a gene. Germline-derived CDR1 and CDR2 are MNHNS and SASEGT. The CDR3 coding sequence is TGTGCCAGCACGGAAGGGGGCATCGTAGAGACCCAGTACTTC. Residues: CASTEGGIVETQYF.

The J gene is TRBJ2-7, the V gene TRBV7-2; D perhaps matches TRBD2 (5 bases). Germline V gives CDR1 SGHTA, CDR2 FQGNSA. Trimming stripped 0 bases from V and 10 bases from J, with 16 bases between. The CDR3 is made up of 14 amino acids. CDR3 DNA: TGTGCCAGCAGCTTAGCAGCGGTAACGGCTAACCAGTACTTC. Its protein product is CASSLAAVTANQYF. Drawing the rest from reference TRBV7-2 and TRBJ2-7, the complete variable domain is GAGVSQSPSNKVTEKGKDVELRCDPISGHTALYWYRQSLGQGLEFLIYFQGNSAPDKSGLPSDRFSAERTGGSVSTLTIQRTQQEDSAVYLCASSLAAVTANQYFGPGTRLTVT.

The genes are TRBV7-9 and TRBJ2-3, with D uncertain. V shed 1 base and J shed 6 bases, with 5 bases lying between them. Per germline, CDR1 SEHNR and CDR2 FQNEAQ (reference sequence). CDR3 length: 12 amino acids. The CDR3 loop reads CASSLVADTQYF. Written as DNA, the CDR3 is TGTGCCAGCAGCTTAGTTGCGGATACGCAGTATTTT.

The V and J genes are TRBV2 and TRBJ1-1; D is unclear. Germline-derived CDR1 and CDR2 are SNHLY and FYNNEI. Trimming shortened V by 5 bases and J by 2 bases, and 9 bases separated the two germline ends. This CDR3 spans 13 amino acids. CDR3 bases: TGTGCCAGCAGTTACTTCAAAAACACTGAAGCTTTCTTT. As protein: CASSYFKNTEAFF.

This chain joins TRBV27 and TRBJ1-2; D is perhaps TRBD1 (6 bases). The CDR3 extends over 16 amino acids. V gave up 8 bases and J gave up 2 bases, with 21 bases separating them. The germline V gene encodes CDR1 MNHEY and CDR2 SMNVEV (reference sequence). The CDR3, as DNA: TGTGCCAGCTCCTACGTGGGGGCAAGCCCAAACTATGGCTACACCTTC. Protein product: CASSYVGASPNYGYTF.

The chain joins TRBV5-1 to TRBJ2-7; TRBD1 aligns across 10 bases. V gave up 4 bases and J gave up 2 bases; unmatched junction bases: 3. The germline gives CDR1 SGHRS, CDR2 YFSETQ. The CDR3 runs 14 residues. Here the CDR3 DNA reads TGCGCCAGCAGCCCGGGGACAGGGGCCTACGAGCAGTACTTC. Its translation is CASSPGTGAYEQYF. Full variable domain (missing parts from reference TRBV5-1 and TRBJ2-7): KAGVTQTPRYLIKTRGQQVTLSCSPISGHRSVSWYQQTPGQGLQFLFEYFSETQRNKGNFPGRFSGRQFSNSRSEMNVSTLELGDSALYLCASSPGTGAYEQYFGPGTRLTVT.

With respect to this clone: A junction end diverges from the germline sequence, so it may reflect a read error. The chain employs TRBV7-8 and TRBJ2-7; 9 bases align to TRBD1. This CDR3 has 14 amino acids. Germline V gene data show CDR1 as SGHVS and CDR2 as FQNEAQ. The CDR3 spells CTSSLSTGGYEQYF. The CDR3 DNA sequence: TGTACCAGCAGCTTGTCGACAGGGGGCTACGAGCAGTACTTC. The whole variable domain, remainder taken from reference TRBV7-8 and TRBJ2-7, is GAGVSQSPRYKVAKRGQDVALRCDPISGHVSLFWYQQALGQGPEFLTYFQNEAQLDKSGLPSDRFFAERPEGSVSTLKIQRTQQEDSAVYLCTSSLSTGGYEQYFGPGTRLTVT.

The genes are TRBV2 and TRBJ2-7; the D is unclear. This CDR3 comprises 11 residues. V lost 6 bases and J lost 3, with 6 bases in between. The V gene's germline CDR1 is SNHLY and CDR2 FYNNEI. CDR3 bases: TGTGCCAGCAGGGGGTTCTACGAGCAGTACTTC. Protein product: CASRGFYEQYF.